This T cell receptor (beta chain) is from a study of blood T cell repertoires in COVID-19. Across the study: The analysed material was cDNA or gDNA that came from T cells, B-cell-depleted T cells, or PBMCs.

This CDR3 has 20 residues. CDR1 is LGHDT, CDR2 YNNKEL, per germline (reference sequence). V trimming: 2 bases; J trimming: 0 bases; junction bases outside the gene matches: 15. Original processing methods: Amplification of reference gene primers provided the estimated nucleated cell counts. Repertoires were generated with immunoSEQ multiplex PCR, while TCRdb's copy carries only in-frame clones and drops some. V, J and clone size were drawn from that table, and D and trimming were deduced from the DNA. The table has about 170,000 clones, approximately 82% seen once. V usage is TRBV3-1 (or the pseudogene TRBV3-2) and J usage is TRBJ1-5; 8 positions agree with TRBD1. The receptor's source is a woman aged 50 to 60 in a cohort exposed to, infected with or recovered from COVID-19 (not recorded which). The sample was PBMCs or T cells enriched from blood (not recorded which). The DNA of the CDR3 is TGTGCCAGCAGCCAATGGGATCTCATGACAGGGGCTTATAGCAATCAGCCCCAGCATTTT. Amino acids: CASSQWDLMTGAYSNQPQHF.